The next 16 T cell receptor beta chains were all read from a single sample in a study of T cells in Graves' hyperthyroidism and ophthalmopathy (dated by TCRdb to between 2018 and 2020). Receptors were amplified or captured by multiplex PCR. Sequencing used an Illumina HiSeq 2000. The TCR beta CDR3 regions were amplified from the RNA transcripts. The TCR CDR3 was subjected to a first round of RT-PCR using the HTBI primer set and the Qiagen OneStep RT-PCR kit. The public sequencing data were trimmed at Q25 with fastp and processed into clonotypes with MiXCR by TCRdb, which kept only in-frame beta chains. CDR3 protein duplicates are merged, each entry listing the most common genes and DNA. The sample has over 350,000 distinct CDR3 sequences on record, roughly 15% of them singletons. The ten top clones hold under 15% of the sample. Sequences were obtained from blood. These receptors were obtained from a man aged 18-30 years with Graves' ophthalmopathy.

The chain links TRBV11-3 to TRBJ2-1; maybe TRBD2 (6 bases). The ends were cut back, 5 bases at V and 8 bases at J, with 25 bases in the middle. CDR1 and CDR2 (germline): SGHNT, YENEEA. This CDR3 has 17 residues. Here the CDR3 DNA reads TGTGCCAGCAGCCCACCCAACCGGGACTCCACTACCGATGAGCAGTTCTTC. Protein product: CASSPPNRDSTTDEQFF.

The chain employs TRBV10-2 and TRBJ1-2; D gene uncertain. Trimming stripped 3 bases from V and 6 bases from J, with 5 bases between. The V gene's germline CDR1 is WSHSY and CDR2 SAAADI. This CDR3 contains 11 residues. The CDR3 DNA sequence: TGCGCCAGCAGTGACTTCGATGGCTACACCTTC. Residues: CASSDFDGYTF.

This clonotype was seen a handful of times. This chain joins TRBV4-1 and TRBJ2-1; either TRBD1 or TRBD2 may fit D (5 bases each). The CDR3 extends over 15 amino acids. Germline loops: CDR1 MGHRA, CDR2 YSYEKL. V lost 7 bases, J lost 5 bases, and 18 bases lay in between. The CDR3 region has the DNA TGCGCCAGCACCCCGCGCCGGGACGGACACAATGAGCAGTTCTTC. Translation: CASTPRRDGHNEQFF.

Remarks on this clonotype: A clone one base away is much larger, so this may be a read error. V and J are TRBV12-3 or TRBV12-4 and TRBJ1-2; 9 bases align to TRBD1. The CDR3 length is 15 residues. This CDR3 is CASSGWTGVDYGCTF. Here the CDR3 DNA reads TGTGCCAGCAGTGGCTGGACAGGGGTGGATTATGGCTGCACCTTC.

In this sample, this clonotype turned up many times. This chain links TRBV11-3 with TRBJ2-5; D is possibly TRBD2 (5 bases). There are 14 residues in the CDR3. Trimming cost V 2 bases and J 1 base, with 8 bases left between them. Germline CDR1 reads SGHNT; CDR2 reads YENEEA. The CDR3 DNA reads TGTGCCAGCAGCTTATGGGCGGGCCAAGAGACCCAGTACTTC. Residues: CASSLWAGQETQYF.

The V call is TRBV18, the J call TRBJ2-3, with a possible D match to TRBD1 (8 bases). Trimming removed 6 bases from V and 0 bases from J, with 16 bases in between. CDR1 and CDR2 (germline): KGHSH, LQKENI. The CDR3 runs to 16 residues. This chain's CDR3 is CASSTGVSGSTDTQYF. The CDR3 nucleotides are TGTGCCAGCTCGACAGGGGTTAGCGGGAGCACAGATACGCAGTATTTT.

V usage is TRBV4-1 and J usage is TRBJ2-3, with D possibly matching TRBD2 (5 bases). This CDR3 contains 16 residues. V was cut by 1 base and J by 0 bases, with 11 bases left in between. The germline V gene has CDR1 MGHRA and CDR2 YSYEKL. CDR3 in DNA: TGCGCCAGCAGCCAAGTGGCCAGGACTAGCACAGATACGCAGTATTTT. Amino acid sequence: CASSQVARTSTDTQYF.

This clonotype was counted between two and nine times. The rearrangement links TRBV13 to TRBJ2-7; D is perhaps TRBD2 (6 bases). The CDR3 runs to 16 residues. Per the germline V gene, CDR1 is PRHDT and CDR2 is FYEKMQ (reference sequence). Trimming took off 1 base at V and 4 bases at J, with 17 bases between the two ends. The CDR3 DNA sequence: TGTGCCAGCAGCTTAGAAGGGACTGGGACGGCATACGAGCAGTACTTC. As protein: CASSLEGTGTAYEQYF.

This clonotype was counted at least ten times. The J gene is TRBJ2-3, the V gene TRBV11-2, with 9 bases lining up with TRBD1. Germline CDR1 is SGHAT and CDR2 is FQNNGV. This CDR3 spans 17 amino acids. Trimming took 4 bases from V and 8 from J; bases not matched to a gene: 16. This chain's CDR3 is CASSSLRTGTGKRTQYF. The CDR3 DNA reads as TGTGCCAGCAGCTCCCTGCGAACCGGGACAGGGAAGCGTACGCAGTATTTT.

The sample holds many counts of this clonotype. The CDR3 protein is CASSETSGTQETQYF. CDR3 DNA: TGTGCCAGCAGTGAAACTAGCGGGACCCAAGAGACCCAGTACTTC. The chain is built from TRBV2 and TRBJ2-5, with 10 bases matching TRBD2. CDR1 is SNHLY and CDR2 is FYNNEI in the germline V gene. The V segment lost 2 bases and the J segment 1 base; nucleotides outside the gene matches: 1. The CDR3 sequence is 15 residues long.

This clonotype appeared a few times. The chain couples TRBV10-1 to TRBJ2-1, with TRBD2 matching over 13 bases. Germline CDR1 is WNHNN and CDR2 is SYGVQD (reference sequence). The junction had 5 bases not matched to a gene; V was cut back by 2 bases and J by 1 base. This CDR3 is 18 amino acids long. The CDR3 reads CASSERLAGGSSYNEQFF. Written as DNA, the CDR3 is TGCGCCAGCAGTGAGCGACTAGCGGGAGGTTCTTCCTACAATGAGCAGTTCTTC.

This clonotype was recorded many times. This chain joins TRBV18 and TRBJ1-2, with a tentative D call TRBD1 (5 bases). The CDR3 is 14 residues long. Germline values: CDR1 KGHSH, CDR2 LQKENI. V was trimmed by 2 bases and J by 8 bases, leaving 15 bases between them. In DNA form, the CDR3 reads TGTGCCAGCTCACCAAACCGTGGGGACGGAGGCTACACCTTC. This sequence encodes CASSPNRGDGGYTF.

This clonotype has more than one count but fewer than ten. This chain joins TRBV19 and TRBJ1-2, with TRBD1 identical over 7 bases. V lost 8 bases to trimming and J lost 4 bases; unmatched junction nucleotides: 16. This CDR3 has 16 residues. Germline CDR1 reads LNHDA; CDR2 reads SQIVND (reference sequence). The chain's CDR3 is CASARRGGGVGYGYTF. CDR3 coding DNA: TGTGCCAGTGCCCGGCGCGGAGGGGGCGTGGGCTATGGCTACACCTTC.

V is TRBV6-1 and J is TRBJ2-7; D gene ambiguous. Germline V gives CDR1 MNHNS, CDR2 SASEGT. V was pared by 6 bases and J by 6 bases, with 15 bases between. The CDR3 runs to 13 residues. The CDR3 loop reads CASSLHNVIEQYF. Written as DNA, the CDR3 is TGTGCCAGCAGCCTTCACAATGTGATCGAGCAGTACTTC.

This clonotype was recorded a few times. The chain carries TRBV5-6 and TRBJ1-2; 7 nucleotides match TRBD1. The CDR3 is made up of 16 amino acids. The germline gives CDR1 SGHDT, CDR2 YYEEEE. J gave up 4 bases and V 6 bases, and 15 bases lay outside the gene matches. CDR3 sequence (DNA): TGTGCCAGCATCCCCCGGCCGGGACAGCTCCTCTATGGCTACACCTTC. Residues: CASIPRPGQLLYGYTF.

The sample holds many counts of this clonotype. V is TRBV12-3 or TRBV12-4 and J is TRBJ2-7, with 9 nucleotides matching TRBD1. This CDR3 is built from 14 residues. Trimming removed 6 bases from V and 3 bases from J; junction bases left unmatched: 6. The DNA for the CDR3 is TGTGCCAGCAGGGGGACAGGGATCCACTACGAGCAGTACTTC. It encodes CASRGTGIHYEQYF.